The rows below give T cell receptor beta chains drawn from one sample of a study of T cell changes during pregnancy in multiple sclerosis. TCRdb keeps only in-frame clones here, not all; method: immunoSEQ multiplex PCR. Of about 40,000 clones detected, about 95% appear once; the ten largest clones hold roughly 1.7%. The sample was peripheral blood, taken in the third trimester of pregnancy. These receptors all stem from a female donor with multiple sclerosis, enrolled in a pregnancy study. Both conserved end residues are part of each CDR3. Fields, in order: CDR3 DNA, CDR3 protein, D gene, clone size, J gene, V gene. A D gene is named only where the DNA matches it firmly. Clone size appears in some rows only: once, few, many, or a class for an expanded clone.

DNA: TGTGCCAGCAGCTTCGGGACTAGCGGGATCGAGCAGTACTTC; CDR3: CASSFGTSGIEQYF; D: TRBD2; size: .; J: TRBJ2-7; V: TRBV5-6
DNA: TGCGCCAGCAGCTCTGGACAGACAATCTCTGGAAACACCATATATTTT; CDR3: CASSSGQTISGNTIYF; D: .; size: .; J: TRBJ1-3; V: TRBV5-1
DNA: TGTGCCAGCAGCTTGGTAACAGGGGGCTTGGAAAAACTGTTTTTT; CDR3: CASSLVTGGLEKLFF; D: TRBD1; size: .; J: TRBJ1-4; V: TRBV11-2
DNA: TGCGCCAGCAGCCAAGGAACCGCGGGGGCTCCCTACGAGCAGTACTTC; CDR3: CASSQGTAGAPYEQYF; D: .; size: .; J: TRBJ2-7; V: TRBV4-1
DNA: TGTGCCAGCAGTGACCGGGTATTCAATCAGCCCCAGCATTTT; CDR3: CASSDRVFNQPQHF; D: .; size: .; J: TRBJ1-5; V: TRBV2
DNA: TGTGCCACCACCCCAGGGGGGAGCACAGATACGCAGTATTTT; CDR3: CATTPGGSTDTQYF; D: .; size: .; J: TRBJ2-3; V: TRBV15
DNA: TGTGCCAGCAGCTTGTATCAGGGTCGGGCAGATACGCAGTATTTT; CDR3: CASSLYQGRADTQYF; D: .; size: .; J: TRBJ2-3; V: TRBV5-8
DNA: TGTGCCAGCTCACTTGGGACAGGGGGTACCTACGAGCAGTACTTC; CDR3: CASSLGTGGTYEQYF; D: TRBD1; size: .; J: TRBJ2-7; V: TRBV18
DNA: TGTGCCAGCAGCTTAAACAGGGGGCCCACTGAAGCTTTCTTT; CDR3: CASSLNRGPTEAFF; D: TRBD1; size: .; J: TRBJ1-1; V: TRBV7-3
DNA: TGCGCCAGCAACTCGGGTTCAGAGCAGTACTTC; CDR3: CASNSGSEQYF; D: .; size: .; J: TRBJ2-7; V: TRBV5-1
DNA: TGTGCCACTTCTGGGGAGGGGGGGGCAAGTGGCTACACCTTC; CDR3: CATSGEGGASGYTF; D: .; size: .; J: TRBJ1-2; V: TRBV10-3
DNA: TGTGCCAGCAGTTTTAAGAGGACAGGGGGCAGTTGGACTGAAGCTTTCTTT; CDR3: CASSFKRTGGSWTEAFF; D: TRBD1; size: .; J: TRBJ1-1; V: TRBV28
DNA: TGTGCCAGCAGTGGTACTGAAACCTACGAGCAGTACTTC; CDR3: CASSGTETYEQYF; D: .; size: .; J: TRBJ2-7; V: TRBV2
DNA: TGTGCCAGCAGCTTAGGACAGGGCGTGGAGACCCAGTACTTC; CDR3: CASSLGQGVETQYF; D: TRBD1; size: .; J: TRBJ2-5; V: TRBV7-9
DNA: TGTGCCAGCAGCTTAGGGAGGGGGCGTCGAGCGGGAGCCACAGATACGCAGTATTTT; CDR3: CASSLGRGRRAGATDTQYF; D: .; size: .; J: TRBJ2-3; V: TRBV7-9
DNA: TGCAGCGTTTCTGTGACAGGAATCTCCTACGAGCAGTACTTC; CDR3: CSVSVTGISYEQYF; D: .; size: .; J: TRBJ2-7; V: TRBV29-1
DNA: TGTGCCAGCAGCTTAAAGAACACTAGCGGGAGAGGGTACCATGAGCAGTTCTTC; CDR3: CASSLKNTSGRGYHEQFF; D: TRBD2; size: .; J: TRBJ2-1; V: TRBV7-8
DNA: TGTGCCAGCAGAACGCCACAGGGAAGGGGCGCCGGGGAGCTGTTTTTT; CDR3: CASRTPQGRGAGELFF; D: .; size: .; J: TRBJ2-2; V: TRBV11-2
DNA: TGCGCCAGCAGCCAAGAGTGGCAGTCGACCTACGAGCAGTACTTC; CDR3: CASSQEWQSTYEQYF; D: .; size: .; J: TRBJ2-7; V: TRBV4-1
DNA: TGTGCCAGCAGTAAGGCGGGAGGGGGAAATGAGCAGTTCTTC; CDR3: CASSKAGGGNEQFF; D: TRBD2; size: once; J: TRBJ2-1; V: TRBV7-3
DNA: TGTGCCTGGAGTTTGAGACTTGAATATCAAGAGACCCAGTACTTC; CDR3: CAWSLRLEYQETQYF; D: .; size: .; J: TRBJ2-5; V: TRBV30
DNA: TGTGCCAGCACCGGACTAGCGGGGGGCTTGGGTGAGCAGTTCTTC; CDR3: CASTGLAGGLGEQFF; D: TRBD2; size: .; J: TRBJ2-1; V: TRBV2
DNA: TGTGCCAGTAGCCGGGACTACTCCTACGAGCAGTACTTC; CDR3: CASSRDYSYEQYF; D: TRBD2; size: .; J: TRBJ2-7; V: TRBV19
DNA: TGTGCCTTCTCCCGGGACAGACAACCGACTGAAGCTTTCTTT; CDR3: CAFSRDRQPTEAFF; D: TRBD1; size: .; J: TRBJ1-1; V: TRBV10-3
DNA: TGTGCCAGCAGCTTAAAAGTAGCGGGAGATGGGGGGGGCACAGATACGCAGTATTTT; CDR3: CASSLKVAGDGGGTDTQYF; D: TRBD2; size: once; J: TRBJ2-3; V: TRBV11-2
DNA: TGTGCCAGCAGCTTATGGCTGGAAACAGGCTATGGCTACACCTTC; CDR3: CASSLWLETGYGYTF; D: .; size: .; J: TRBJ1-2; V: TRBV7-2
DNA: TGCGCCAGCAGCCAGAACAGGGGCACCCCGGGGGCTGAAGCTTTCTTT; CDR3: CASSQNRGTPGAEAFF; D: TRBD1; size: .; J: TRBJ1-1; V: TRBV5-1
DNA: TGTGCCAGCAGCTTAGTTAGCGGGGAGATGGAGCAGTACTTC; CDR3: CASSLVSGEMEQYF; D: TRBD2; size: .; J: TRBJ2-7; V: TRBV7-2
DNA: TGCAGTGCTAGCCGAGCGGACGAGCAGTACTTC; CDR3: CSASRADEQYF; D: .; size: once; J: TRBJ2-7; V: TRBV20-1
DNA: TGTGCCTGGGGAGGGGATGACACTGAAGCTTTCTTT; CDR3: CAWGGDDTEAFF; D: .; size: few; J: TRBJ1-1; V: TRBV30
DNA: TGTGCCAGTAGTATAGGGGGAGGGGGTGAGGACGAGCAGTACTTC; CDR3: CASSIGGGGEDEQYF; D: .; size: .; J: TRBJ2-7; V: TRBV19
DNA: TGTGCCAGCAGCAGTTCAGGGACTAGCGGGGGAAAATACCAAGAGACCCAGTACTTC; CDR3: CASSSSGTSGGKYQETQYF; D: TRBD2; size: once; J: TRBJ2-5; V: TRBV11-2
DNA: TGTGCCAGCAGCCCACTAGCGGGGGGGCCGGGTGAGCAGTTCTTC; CDR3: CASSPLAGGPGEQFF; D: TRBD2; size: .; J: TRBJ2-1; V: TRBV5-5
DNA: TGCGCCAGCAGCCAAAATCCCAGGCAGGACAATGAGCAGTTCTTC; CDR3: CASSQNPRQDNEQFF; D: .; size: once; J: TRBJ2-1; V: TRBV4-3
DNA: TGTGCCAGCTCACCGATAGCGGACAGGGGAAACACTGAAGCTTTCTTT; CDR3: CASSPIADRGNTEAFF; D: TRBD1; size: .; J: TRBJ1-1; V: TRBV18
DNA: TGTGCCAGCAGCGCCTCAGGGTATAGCAATCAGCCCCAGCATTTT; CDR3: CASSASGYSNQPQHF; D: .; size: .; J: TRBJ1-5; V: TRBV9
DNA: TGTGCCAGTATGAGGGCGAATGAAAAACTGTTTTTT; CDR3: CASMRANEKLFF; D: .; size: .; J: TRBJ1-4; V: TRBV19
DNA: TGTGCCAGCACCAATGCTATGAACACTGAAGCTTTCTTT; CDR3: CASTNAMNTEAFF; D: .; size: .; J: TRBJ1-1; V: TRBV28
DNA: TGTGCCAGCAGCTTAGGAGGGACAGCCACCGGGGAGCTGTTTTTT; CDR3: CASSLGGTATGELFF; D: TRBD1; size: .; J: TRBJ2-2; V: TRBV7-8
DNA: TGTGCCAGCAGTTTATACGGGAGGGCCGGGCAGTACTTC; CDR3: CASSLYGRAGQYF; D: TRBD2; size: .; J: TRBJ2-7; V: TRBV27
DNA: TGCGCCAGCAGCCCCCCTCCCTCTGGAAACACCATATATTTT; CDR3: CASSPPPSGNTIYF; D: .; size: .; J: TRBJ1-3; V: TRBV10-1
DNA: TGTGCCATCAGTGGAGATAACAGGGTGAAGGACGAGCAGTACTTC; CDR3: CAISGDNRVKDEQYF; D: .; size: .; J: TRBJ2-7; V: TRBV10-3